The 4 T cell receptor beta chains in this list originate from one sample, sequenced in a study of blood T cell repertoires in COVID-19. Libraries were prepared by immunoSEQ multiplex PCR; TCRdb keeps only in-frame clonotypes and omits some of them. The sample consists of some 250,000 clones, 65% to 85% of them appearing once. The sequenced sample was peripheral blood. Receptors were obtained from a man older than 75 with acute or convalescent COVID-19.

This clone appeared a few times. The CDR3 region is CAWSVLTVGTARRTEKSGELFF. DNA of the CDR3: TGTGCCTGGAGTGTACTAACGGTGGGGACAGCTAGACGCACGGAAAAGTCCGGGGAGCTGTTTTTT. The genes are TRBV30 and TRBJ2-2; 7 bases line up with TRBD1. The CDR3 runs 22 residues. V was clipped by 0 bases and J by 6 bases; unmatched bases: 28. Germline V gene sequence: CDR1 GTSNPN, CDR2 SVGIG (reference sequence).

The chain recombines TRBV6-1 with TRBJ1-2, with unresolved D. CDR3 length equals 14 residues. With 0 bases removed from V and 4 bases from J, the gap between germline ends came to 9 bases. Germline CDR1 reads MNHNS; CDR2 reads SASEGT. The CDR3 protein is CASSEAAATYGYTF. In DNA, the CDR3 is TGTGCCAGCAGTGAAGCGGCGGCGACCTATGGCTACACCTTC.

Notes on this clone: Because the CDR3's place on the DNA is in doubt, the DNA is left out and the CDR3 is given as listed by TCRdb. The chain has TRBV10-1 and TRBJ2-3; TRBD2 reflects the table's D call only, with no check against the DNA. Germline-derived CDR1 and CDR2 are WNHNN and SYGVQD (reference sequence). Counting both end residues, the CDR3 totals 12 amino acids. This CDR3 reads CASSSSGDTQYF.

This chain links TRBV2 with TRBJ2-7; TRBD2 might be the D (5 bases). The CDR3 covers 15 residues. Germline V lookup: CDR1 SNHLY, CDR2 FYNNEI. V lost 5 bases to trimming and J lost 1 base, with 15 bases between them. CDR3 sequence (DNA): TGTGCCAGCAGTCCCGGCGCCCAGCGGTCCTACGAGCAGTACTTC. It specifies CASSPGAQRSYEQYF.